This TCR beta chain was observed in a study of CD8+CD57+ T cells in acquired aplastic anemia. Study-wide results and limits: Patients versus controls showed no significant CD8+ Simpson's diversity difference.

Patients sequenced had flow cytometry evidence of CD8+CD57+ cell expansion. The germline gives CDR1 SGHTS, CDR2 YDEGEE. CDR3 length: 14 amino acids. TCR beta VDJ and CDR3 profiling used genomic DNA as template. TCRdb recomputed calls from the reads with MiXCR, one row per CDR3 protein. The sample consists of 120,000 or so distinct CDR3 sequences, roughly 40% of them appearing once. Notes on this clonotype: Its antigen is undetermined. This may be a read error: a much more frequent sequence differs by one nucleotide.

This clonotype originated in a human donor with aplastic anemia. The chain employs TRBV5-8 and TRBJ2-1, with D unclear. Sequencing input: sorted CD4+, CD8+, or CD8+CD57+ T cells (not recorded which) from PBMCs. CDR3 DNA sequence: TGTGCCAGCAGCTTGGGGGAACCCTACAATGAGCAGCTCTTC. This translates into CASSLGEPYNEQLF. Filled out from reference TRBV5-8 and TRBJ2-1, the complete variable domain reads EAGVTQSPTHLIKTRGQQATLRCSPISGHTSVYWYQQALGLGLQFLLWYDEGEERNRGNFPPRFSGRQFPNYSSELNVNALELEDSALYLCASSLGEPYNEQLFGPGTRLTVL.